Each of the 3 T cell receptor beta chains below was sequenced from the same sample in a study of shared clonotypes between healthy human individuals. Assay used: immunoSEQ multiplex PCR; TCRdb lists only in-frame clones, some missing. The sample holds roughly 2.5 million clones; roughly nine tenths are singletons and the top ten take about 0.13%. Sequenced: naive CD4+ T cells sorted from blood. Subset indicated: CD45RA+ positively selected. The receptors stem from a man between 18 and 29 years old in good health.

The chain couples TRBV6-1 to TRBJ2-1, with 9 bases that match TRBD2. This CDR3 is 15 amino acids long. Germline V gene sequence: CDR1 MNHNS, CDR2 SASEGT. J lost 4 bases, V lost 5 bases, and 6 bases had no gene match. The CDR3 is CASSTGTSRYNEQFF. The CDR3 DNA reads TGTGCCAGCAGTACCGGGACTAGCCGATACAATGAGCAGTTCTTC.

This rearrangement joins TRBV5-1 to TRBJ2-1, with 8 bases aligning to TRBD2. The CDR3 loop spans 18 amino acids. Per the germline V gene, CDR1 is SGHRS and CDR2 is YFSETQ. J gave up 4 bases and V 3 bases, and 15 bases lay outside the gene matches. The DNA of the CDR3 is TGCGCCAGCAGCTCACTTGGGGCGGGAGGCGCCTCTTACAATGAGCAGTTCTTC. Translation gives CASSSLGAGGASYNEQFF. The entire variable domain, with the rest obtained from reference TRBV5-1 and TRBJ2-1, is as follows: KAGVTQTPRYLIKTRGQQVTLSCSPISGHRSVSWYQQTPGQGLQFLFEYFSETQRNKGNFPGRFSGRQFSNSRSEMNVSTLELGDSALYLCASSSLGAGGASYNEQFFGPGTRLTVL.

The chain joins TRBV28 to TRBJ2-1; D is perhaps TRBD1 or TRBD2 (5 bases each). The CDR3 runs to 15 residues. Germline CDR1 MDHEN, CDR2 SYDVKM. With 7 bases removed from V and 9 bases from J, the gap between germline ends came to 22 bases. The CDR3 spells CASTLGTPLGSEQFF. CDR3 coding DNA: TGTGCCAGCACCCTCGGGACGCCACTAGGGAGTGAGCAGTTCTTC.